This TCR beta chain is from a study of blood T cell repertoires in COVID-19. Study-level background: Spain, Italy and the United States supplied samples that represented acute and convalescent COVID-19. Sample material is recorded as cDNA or gDNA derived from T cells, B-cell-depleted T cells, or PBMCs.

Original methodology: By means of reference gene primer amplification, nucleated cell counts were estimated. Profiled with immunoSEQ multiplex PCR; TCRdb holds only in-frame clones, not every one. That table supplies the V and J calls and clone size; D and trimming were determined from the DNA. Among about 240,000 clones listed, around 85% were seen once. CDR1 is MDHEN and CDR2 is SYDVKM in the germline V gene. This CDR3 has 19 residues. Trimming left V 4 bases short and J 13 bases short, with 34 bases between. The J gene is TRBJ1-4, the V gene TRBV28, with D maybe TRBD1 (5 bases). This TCR derives from a man in his fifties or sixties with acute or convalescent COVID-19. Sequencing was done on a sample of peripheral blood. This chain's CDR3 is CASSSLYSARSGGLKGLFF. The CDR3 DNA is TGTGCCAGCAGTTCCCTCTACAGCGCACGGTCGGGGGGGTTGAAAGGACTGTTTTTT.